Following are 9 T cell receptor beta chains from one sample sequenced in a study of cytomegalovirus exposure and HLA in healthy donors. In the PCR, 60 Vbeta and 13 Jbeta primers were used. Method: immunoSEQ multiplex PCR; TCRdb's copy keeps in-frame clones and lacks some. The sample lists more than 80,000 clones, roughly nine tenths occurring once. Input material: PBMCs. Receptor source: a young man in good health and CMV-seropositive.

V gene TRBV7-8 combines with J gene TRBJ1-5, with 7 bases aligning to TRBD1. Losses at the gene ends were 6 bases for V and 3 bases for J; bases not matched to a gene: 8. Germline V gives CDR1 SGHVS, CDR2 FQNEAQ. This CDR3 region has 15 residues. The CDR3 sequence is CASSVDRALNQPQHF. The CDR3 nucleotides are TGTGCCAGCAGTGTTGACAGGGCGCTCAATCAGCCCCAGCATTTT.

This chain uses TRBV7-8 with TRBJ2-2; unclear D gene. The V end was cut by 0 bases, the J end by 6 bases, with 5 bases between. Germline lookup yields CDR1 SGHVS and CDR2 FQNEAQ. The CDR3 contains 13 residues. The chain's CDR3 is CASSLAAAGELFF. The CDR3 bases are TGTGCCAGCAGCTTAGCCGCAGCCGGGGAGCTGTTTTTT.

The V and J genes are TRBV6-6 and TRBJ2-7; TRBD1 might be the D (5 bases). From germline, CDR1 is MNHNY and CDR2 SVGAGI (reference sequence). The CDR3 is 14 amino acids. Trimming shortened V by 6 bases and J by 3 bases, and 15 bases separated the two germline ends. The CDR3 loop reads CASRSDLGDYEQYF. The CDR3 DNA reads TGTGCCAGCAGATCCGACTTAGGGGACTACGAGCAGTACTTC.

With regard to this clone: This sample also contains other DNA sequences that code for the same CDR3. The chain is built from TRBV30 and TRBJ1-3; D gene ambiguous. Germline CDR1 and CDR2: GTSNPN and SVGIG (reference sequence). The CDR3 has 16 amino acids. Trimming left V 1 base short and J 0 bases short, with 13 bases between. The CDR3 sequence is CAWSARHRISGNTIYF. DNA for the CDR3: TGTGCCTGGAGTGCTCGACACCGTATCTCTGGAAACACCATATATTTT.

The V gene is TRBV5-4, the J gene TRBJ2-1; 8 bases match TRBD2. The length of the CDR3 is 15 residues. Trimming removed 4 bases from V and 9 bases from J; junction bases left unmatched: 12. Germline values: CDR1 SGHNT, CDR2 YYREEE (reference sequence). CDR3 sequence: CASSRTSMRLGEQFF. The CDR3 DNA reads as TGTGCCAGCAGCCGGACTAGCATGCGGCTTGGTGAGCAGTTCTTC.

The chain couples TRBV28 to TRBJ2-1; 10 bases align to TRBD2. The J segment lost 9 bases and the V segment lost 3 bases, leaving 11 bases of the junction unmatched. The germline CDR1 and CDR2 sequences are MDHEN and SYDVKM. This CDR3 comprises 16 residues. CDR3 in DNA: TGTGCCAGCAGTTTTGTTGCGCTAGCGGGAGTTGGTGAGCAGTTCTTC. It translates to CASSFVALAGVGEQFF. Based on the CDR3 plus reference TRBV28 and TRBJ2-1, the full variable domain is DVKVTQSSRYLVKRTGEKVFLECVQDMDHENMFWYRQDPGLGLRLIYFSYDVKMKEKGDIPEGYSVSREKKERFSLILESASTNQTSMYLCASSFVALAGVGEQFFGPGTRLTVL.

The chain combines TRBV7-9 with TRBJ2-3; D unresolved. The CDR3 contains 16 residues. Germline V CDR1 and CDR2: SEHNR, FQNEAQ (reference sequence). Trimming removed 3 bases from V and 4 bases from J, with 17 bases in between. The CDR3: CASSFPGSPPADTQYF. In nucleotides, the CDR3 is TGTGCCAGCAGCTTTCCAGGCTCCCCTCCCGCAGATACGCAGTATTTT.

This clone was recorded only once. The chain carries TRBV2 and TRBJ2-1, with 9 bases lining up with TRBD2. The trim removed 5 bases at V and 5 bases at J, leaving 7 bases unmatched. This CDR3 has 15 residues. Germline V gene data show CDR1 as SNHLY and CDR2 as FYNNEI. DNA for the CDR3: TGTGCCAGCAGTTTTCGGTCTAGCGGGGACAATGAGCAGTTCTTC. This gives the protein CASSFRSSGDNEQFF.

This chain connects TRBV7-3 to TRBJ2-7; 7 bases agree with TRBD1. The CDR3 totals 14 residues. Germline V CDR1 and CDR2: SGHTA, FQGTGA. With 5 bases clipped from V and 1 base from J, the junction kept 5 bases outside the gene matches. CDR3: CASSPGTDSYEQYF. The DNA of the CDR3 is TGTGCCAGCAGCCCCGGGACAGATTCCTACGAGCAGTACTTC.